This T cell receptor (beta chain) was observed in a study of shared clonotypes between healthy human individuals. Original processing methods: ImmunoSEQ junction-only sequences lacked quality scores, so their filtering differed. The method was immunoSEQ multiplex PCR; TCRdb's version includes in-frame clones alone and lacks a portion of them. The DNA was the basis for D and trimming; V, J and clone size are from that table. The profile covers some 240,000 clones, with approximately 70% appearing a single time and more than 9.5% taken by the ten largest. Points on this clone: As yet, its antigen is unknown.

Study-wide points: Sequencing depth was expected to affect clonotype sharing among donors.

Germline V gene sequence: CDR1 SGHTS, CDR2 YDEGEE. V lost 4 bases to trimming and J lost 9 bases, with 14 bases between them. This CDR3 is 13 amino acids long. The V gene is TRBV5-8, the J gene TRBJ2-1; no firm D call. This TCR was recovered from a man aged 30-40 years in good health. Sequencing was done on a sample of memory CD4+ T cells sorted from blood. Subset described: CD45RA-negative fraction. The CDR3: CASSPTLAGEQFF. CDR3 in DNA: TGTGCCAGCAGCCCAACTCTCGCCGGTGAGCAGTTCTTC.